The 2 T cell receptor beta chains listed next were all sequenced from one sample in a study of graft-versus-host responses after intestinal transplantation. Method: immunoSEQ multiplex PCR; TCRdb's copy keeps in-frame clones and lacks some. Of 70,000 to 95,000 clones listed, 90% to 95% were seen once; the top ten hold about 1.1%. Their antigen targets remain unknown. The specimen comprised unstimulated CD8+ T cells sorted from spleen or lymph node cells, sampled before transplant. The source is a human donor who was the organ donor for an intestinal transplant.

This rearrangement joins TRBV19 to TRBJ2-7, with 10 bases aligning to TRBD1. The CDR3 is 14 amino acids. V dropped 5 bases and J dropped 4; count of bases not matched to a gene: 5. CDR1 LNHDA and CDR2 SQIVND come from the germline V gene (reference sequence). DNA for the CDR3: TGTGCCAGTAGTCCGACAGGGGGCGTGTACGAGCAGTACTTC. This gives the protein CASSPTGGVYEQYF.

The chain uses TRBV6-1 and TRBJ1-2, with 9 bases identical to TRBD1. The V segment lost 4 bases and the J segment 5 bases; nucleotides outside the gene matches: 5. The length of the CDR3 is 14 residues. Per the germline V gene, CDR1 is MNHNS and CDR2 is SASEGT. CDR3 nucleotides: TGTGCCAGCAGTGGGACAGGGGCCAATTATGGCTACACCTTC. It yields the protein CASSGTGANYGYTF.